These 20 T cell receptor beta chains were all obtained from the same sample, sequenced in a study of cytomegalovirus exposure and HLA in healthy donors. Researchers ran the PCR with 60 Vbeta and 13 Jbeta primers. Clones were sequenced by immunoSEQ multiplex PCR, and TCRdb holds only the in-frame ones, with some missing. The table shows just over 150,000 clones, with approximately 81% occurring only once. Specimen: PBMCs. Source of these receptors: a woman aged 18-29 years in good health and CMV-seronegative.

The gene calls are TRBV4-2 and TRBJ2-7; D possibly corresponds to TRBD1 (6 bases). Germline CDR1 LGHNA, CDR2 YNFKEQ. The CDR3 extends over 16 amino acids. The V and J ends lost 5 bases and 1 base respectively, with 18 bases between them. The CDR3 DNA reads TGTGCCAGCAGCTCTGCCCCAAGACAGGCGTCCTACGAGCAGTACTTC. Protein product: CASSSAPRQASYEQYF.

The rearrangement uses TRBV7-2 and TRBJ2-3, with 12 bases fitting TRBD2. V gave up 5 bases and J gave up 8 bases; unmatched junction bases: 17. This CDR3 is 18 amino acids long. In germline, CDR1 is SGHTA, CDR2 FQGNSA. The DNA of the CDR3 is TGTGCCAGCAGCGACCAAAGCGGACTAGCGGGGAGGCGCGGTACGCAGTATTTT. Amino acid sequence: CASSDQSGLAGRRGTQYF.

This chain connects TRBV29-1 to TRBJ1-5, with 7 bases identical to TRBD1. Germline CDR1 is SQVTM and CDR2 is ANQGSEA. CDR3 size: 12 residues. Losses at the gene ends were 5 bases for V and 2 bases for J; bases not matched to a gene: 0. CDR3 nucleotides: TGCAGCGTTCAGGGGGGCAATCAGCCCCAGCATTTT. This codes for CSVQGGNQPQHF.

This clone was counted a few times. The chain's CDR3 is CASSYSGTSGTEQFF. The CDR3 DNA reads TGTGCCAGCAGTTACTCCGGGACTAGCGGGACAGAGCAGTTCTTC. This rearrangement joins TRBV6-5 to TRBJ2-1; 13 bases match TRBD2. Germline V CDR1 and CDR2: MNHEY, SVGAGI. The CDR3 is made up of 15 amino acids. The J segment lost 10 bases and the V segment lost 0 bases, leaving 3 bases of the junction unmatched.

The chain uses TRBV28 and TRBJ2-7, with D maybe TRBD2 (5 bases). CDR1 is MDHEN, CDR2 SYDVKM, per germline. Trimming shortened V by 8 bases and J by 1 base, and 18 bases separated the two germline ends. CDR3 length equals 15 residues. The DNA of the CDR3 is TGTGCCAGCGGGCCGGGCAGCGGAGAATCCTACGAGCAGTACTTC. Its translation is CASGPGSGESYEQYF.

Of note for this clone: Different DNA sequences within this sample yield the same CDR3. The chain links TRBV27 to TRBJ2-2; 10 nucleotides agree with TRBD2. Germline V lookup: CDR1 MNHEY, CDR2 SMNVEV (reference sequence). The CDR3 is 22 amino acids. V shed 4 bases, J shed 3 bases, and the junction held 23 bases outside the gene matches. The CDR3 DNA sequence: TGTGCCAGCAGTTCCCCATCTCTCGATTCCCAGCGGGGGGGTGGTTACACCGGGGAGCTGTTTTTT. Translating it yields CASSSPSLDSQRGGGYTGELFF.

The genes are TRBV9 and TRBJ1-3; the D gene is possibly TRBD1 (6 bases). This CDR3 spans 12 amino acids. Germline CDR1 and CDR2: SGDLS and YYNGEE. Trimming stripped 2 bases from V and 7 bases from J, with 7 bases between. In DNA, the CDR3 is TGTGCCAGCAGCGTTACAGGGAACACCATATATTTT. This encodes CASSVTGNTIYF.

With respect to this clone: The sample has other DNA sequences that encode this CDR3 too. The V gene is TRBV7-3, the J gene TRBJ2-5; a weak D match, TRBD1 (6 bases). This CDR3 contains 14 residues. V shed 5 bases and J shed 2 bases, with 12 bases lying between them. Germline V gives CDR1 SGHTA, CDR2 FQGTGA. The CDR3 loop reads CASSPTGLQETQYF. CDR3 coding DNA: TGTGCCAGCAGCCCGACAGGCCTTCAAGAGACCCAGTACTTC.

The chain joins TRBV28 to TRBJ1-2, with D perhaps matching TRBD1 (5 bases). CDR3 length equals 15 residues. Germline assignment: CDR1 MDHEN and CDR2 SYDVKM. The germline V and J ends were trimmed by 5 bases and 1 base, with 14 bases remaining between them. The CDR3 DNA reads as TGTGCCAGCAGTAGGGGCGACAGATTTAACTATGGCTACACCTTC. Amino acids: CASSRGDRFNYGYTF.

CDR3 in amino acids: CASSRQGPNWDGYTF. Written as DNA, the CDR3 is TGTGCCAGCAGCCGACAGGGGCCTAATTGGGATGGCTACACCTTC. The chain couples TRBV13 to TRBJ1-2, with TRBD1 identical over 8 bases. Germline values: CDR1 PRHDT, CDR2 FYEKMQ (reference sequence). J gave up 6 bases and V 5 bases, and 11 bases lay outside the gene matches. This CDR3 comprises 15 residues.

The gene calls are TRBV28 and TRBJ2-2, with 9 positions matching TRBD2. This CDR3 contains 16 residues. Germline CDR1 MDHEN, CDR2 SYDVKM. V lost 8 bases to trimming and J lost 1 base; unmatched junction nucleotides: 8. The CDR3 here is CASANPTSGNTGELFF. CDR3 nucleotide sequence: TGTGCCAGCGCAAACCCGACTAGCGGGAACACCGGGGAGCTGTTTTTT. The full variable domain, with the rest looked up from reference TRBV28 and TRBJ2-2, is DVKVTQSSRYLVKRTGEKVFLECVQDMDHENMFWYRQDPGLGLRLIYFSYDVKMKEKGDIPEGYSVSREKKERFSLILESASTNQTSMYLCASANPTSGNTGELFFGEGSRLTVL.

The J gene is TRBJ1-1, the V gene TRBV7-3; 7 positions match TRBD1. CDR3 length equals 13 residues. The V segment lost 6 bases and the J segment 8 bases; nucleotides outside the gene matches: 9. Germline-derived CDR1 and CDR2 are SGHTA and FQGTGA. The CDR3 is CASSQGVSTEAFF. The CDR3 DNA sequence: TGTGCCAGCAGTCAGGGGGTTTCCACCGAAGCTTTCTTT.

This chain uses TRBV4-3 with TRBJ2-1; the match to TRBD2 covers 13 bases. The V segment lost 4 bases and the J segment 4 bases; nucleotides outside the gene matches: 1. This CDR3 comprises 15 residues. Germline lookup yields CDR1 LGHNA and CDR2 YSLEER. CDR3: CASSPGLAGYNEQFF. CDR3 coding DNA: TGCGCCAGCAGCCCGGGACTAGCGGGGTACAATGAGCAGTTCTTC.

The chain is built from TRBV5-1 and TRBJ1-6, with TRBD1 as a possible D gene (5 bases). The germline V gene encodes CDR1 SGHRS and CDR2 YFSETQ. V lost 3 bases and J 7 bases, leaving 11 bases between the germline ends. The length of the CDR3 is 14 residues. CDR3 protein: CASSYGGRNSPLHF. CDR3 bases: TGCGCCAGCAGCTACGGGGGACGAAATTCACCCCTCCACTTT.

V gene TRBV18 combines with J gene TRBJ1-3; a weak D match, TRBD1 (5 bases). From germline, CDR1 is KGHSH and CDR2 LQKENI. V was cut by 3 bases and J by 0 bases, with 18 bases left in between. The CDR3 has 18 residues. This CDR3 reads CASSPIPLDSSSGNTIYF. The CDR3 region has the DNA TGTGCCAGCTCACCCATACCCTTAGACAGCAGCTCTGGAAACACCATATATTTT.

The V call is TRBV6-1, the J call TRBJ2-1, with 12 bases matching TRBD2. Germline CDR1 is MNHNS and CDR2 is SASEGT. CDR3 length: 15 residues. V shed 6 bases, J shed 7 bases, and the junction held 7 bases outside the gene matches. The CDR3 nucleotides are TGTGCCAGCAGGAGGACTAGCGGGGTTATTAATGAGCAGTTCTTC. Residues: CASRRTSGVINEQFF.

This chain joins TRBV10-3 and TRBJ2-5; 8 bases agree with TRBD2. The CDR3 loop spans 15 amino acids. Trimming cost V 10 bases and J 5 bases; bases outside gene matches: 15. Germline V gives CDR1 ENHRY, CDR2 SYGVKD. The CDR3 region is CATRFGGGPAETQYF. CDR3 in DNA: TGTGCCACCCGATTCGGGGGGGGGCCAGCTGAGACCCAGTACTTC.

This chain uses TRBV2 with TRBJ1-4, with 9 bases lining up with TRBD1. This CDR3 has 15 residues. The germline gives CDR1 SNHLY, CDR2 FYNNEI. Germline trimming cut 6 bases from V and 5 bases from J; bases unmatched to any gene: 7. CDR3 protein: CASSRDREINEKLFF. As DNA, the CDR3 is TGTGCCAGCAGCCGGGACAGGGAAATCAATGAAAAACTGTTTTTT. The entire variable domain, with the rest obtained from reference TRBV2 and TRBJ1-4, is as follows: EPEVTQTPSHQVTQMGQEVILRCVPISNHLYFYWYRQILGQKVEFLVSFYNNEISEKSEIFDDQFSVERPDGSNFTLKIRSTKLEDSAMYFCASSRDREINEKLFFGSGTQLSVL.

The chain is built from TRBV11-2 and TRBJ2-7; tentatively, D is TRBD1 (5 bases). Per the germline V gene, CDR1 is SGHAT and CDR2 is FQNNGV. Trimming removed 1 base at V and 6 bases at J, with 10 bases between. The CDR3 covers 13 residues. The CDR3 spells CASSLGRASEQYF. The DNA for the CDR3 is TGTGCCAGCAGCTTAGGCAGGGCTAGCGAGCAGTACTTC.

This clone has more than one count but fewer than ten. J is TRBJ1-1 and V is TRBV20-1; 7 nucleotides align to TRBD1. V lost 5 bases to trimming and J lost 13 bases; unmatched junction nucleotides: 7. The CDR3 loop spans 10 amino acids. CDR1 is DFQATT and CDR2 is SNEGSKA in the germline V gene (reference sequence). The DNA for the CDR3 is TGCAGTGCTGGCCGACAGGGAGGTTTCTTT. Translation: CSAGRQGGFF.